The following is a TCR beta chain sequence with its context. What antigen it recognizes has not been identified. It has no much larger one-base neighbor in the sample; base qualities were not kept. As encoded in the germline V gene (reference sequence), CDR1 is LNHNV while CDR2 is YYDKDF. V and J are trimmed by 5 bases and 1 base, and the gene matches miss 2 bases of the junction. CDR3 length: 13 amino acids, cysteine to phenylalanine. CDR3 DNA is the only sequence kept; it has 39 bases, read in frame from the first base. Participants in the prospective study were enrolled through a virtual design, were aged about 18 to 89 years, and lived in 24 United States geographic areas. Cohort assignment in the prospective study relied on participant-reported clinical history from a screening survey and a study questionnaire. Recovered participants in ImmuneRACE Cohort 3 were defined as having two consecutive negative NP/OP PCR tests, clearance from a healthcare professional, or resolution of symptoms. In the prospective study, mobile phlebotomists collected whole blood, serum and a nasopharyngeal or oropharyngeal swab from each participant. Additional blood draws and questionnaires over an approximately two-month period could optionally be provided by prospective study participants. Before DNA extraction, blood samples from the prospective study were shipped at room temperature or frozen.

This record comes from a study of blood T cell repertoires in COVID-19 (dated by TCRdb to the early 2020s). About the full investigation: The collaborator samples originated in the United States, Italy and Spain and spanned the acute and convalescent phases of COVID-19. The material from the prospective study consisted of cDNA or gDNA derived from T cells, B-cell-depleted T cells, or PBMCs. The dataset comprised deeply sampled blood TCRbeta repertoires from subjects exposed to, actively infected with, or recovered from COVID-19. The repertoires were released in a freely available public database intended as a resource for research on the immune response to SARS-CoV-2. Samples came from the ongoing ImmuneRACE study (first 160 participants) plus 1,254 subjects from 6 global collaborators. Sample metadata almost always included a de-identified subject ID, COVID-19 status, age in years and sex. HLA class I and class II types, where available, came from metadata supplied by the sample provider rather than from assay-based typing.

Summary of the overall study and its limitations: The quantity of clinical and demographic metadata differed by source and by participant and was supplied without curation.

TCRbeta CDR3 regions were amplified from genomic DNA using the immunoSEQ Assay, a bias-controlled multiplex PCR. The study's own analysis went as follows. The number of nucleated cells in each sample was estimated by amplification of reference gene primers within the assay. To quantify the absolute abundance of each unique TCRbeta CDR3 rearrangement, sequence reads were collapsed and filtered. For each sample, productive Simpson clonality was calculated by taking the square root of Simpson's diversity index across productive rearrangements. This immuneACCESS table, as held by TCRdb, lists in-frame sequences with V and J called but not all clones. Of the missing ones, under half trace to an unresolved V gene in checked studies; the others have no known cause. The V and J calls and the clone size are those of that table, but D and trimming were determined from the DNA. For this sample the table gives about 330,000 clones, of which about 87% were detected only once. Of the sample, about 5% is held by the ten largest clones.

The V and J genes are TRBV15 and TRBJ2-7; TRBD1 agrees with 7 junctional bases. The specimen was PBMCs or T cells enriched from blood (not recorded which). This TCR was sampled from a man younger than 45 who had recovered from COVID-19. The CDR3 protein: CATSLTGSYEQYF. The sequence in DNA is TGTGCCACCAGCCTGACAGGGTCCTACGAGCAGTACTTC. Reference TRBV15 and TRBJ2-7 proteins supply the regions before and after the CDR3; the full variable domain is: DAMVIQNPRYQVTQFGKPVTLSCSQTLNHNVMYWYQQKSSQAPKLLFHYYDKDFNNEADTPDNFQSRRPNTSFCFLDIRSPGLGDTAMYLCATSLTGSYEQYFGPGTRLTVT.